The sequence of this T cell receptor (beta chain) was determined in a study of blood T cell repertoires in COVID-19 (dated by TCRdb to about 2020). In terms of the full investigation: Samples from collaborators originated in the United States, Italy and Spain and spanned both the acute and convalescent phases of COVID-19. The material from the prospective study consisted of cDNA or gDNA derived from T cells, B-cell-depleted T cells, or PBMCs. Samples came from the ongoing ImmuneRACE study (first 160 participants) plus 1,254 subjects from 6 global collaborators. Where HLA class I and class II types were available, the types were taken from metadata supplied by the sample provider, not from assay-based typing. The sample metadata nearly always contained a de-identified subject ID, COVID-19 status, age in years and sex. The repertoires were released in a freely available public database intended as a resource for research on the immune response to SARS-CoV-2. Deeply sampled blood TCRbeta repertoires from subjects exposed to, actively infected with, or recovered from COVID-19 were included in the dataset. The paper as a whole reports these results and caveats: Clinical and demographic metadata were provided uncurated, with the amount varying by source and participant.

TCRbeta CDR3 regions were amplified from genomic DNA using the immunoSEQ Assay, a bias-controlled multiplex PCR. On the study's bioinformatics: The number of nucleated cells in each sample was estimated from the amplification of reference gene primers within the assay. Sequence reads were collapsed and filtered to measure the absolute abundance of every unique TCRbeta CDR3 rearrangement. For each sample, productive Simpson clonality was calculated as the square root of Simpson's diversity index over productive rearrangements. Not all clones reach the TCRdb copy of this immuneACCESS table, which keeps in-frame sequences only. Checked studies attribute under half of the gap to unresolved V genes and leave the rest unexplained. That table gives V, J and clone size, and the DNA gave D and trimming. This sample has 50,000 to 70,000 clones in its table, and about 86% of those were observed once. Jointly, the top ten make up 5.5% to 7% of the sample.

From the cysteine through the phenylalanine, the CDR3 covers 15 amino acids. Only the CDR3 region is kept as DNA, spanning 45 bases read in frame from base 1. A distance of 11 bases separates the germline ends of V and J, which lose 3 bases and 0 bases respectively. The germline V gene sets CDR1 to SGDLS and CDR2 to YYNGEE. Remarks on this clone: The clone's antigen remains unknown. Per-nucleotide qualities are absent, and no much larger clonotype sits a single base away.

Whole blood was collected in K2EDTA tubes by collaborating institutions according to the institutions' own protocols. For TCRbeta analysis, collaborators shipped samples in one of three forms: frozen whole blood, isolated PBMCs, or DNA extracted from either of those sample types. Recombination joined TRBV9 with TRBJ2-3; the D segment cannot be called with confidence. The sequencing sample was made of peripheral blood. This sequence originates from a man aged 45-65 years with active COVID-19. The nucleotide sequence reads TGTGCCAGCAGCGGGGCTCCAACTAGCACAGATACGCAGTATTTT. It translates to CASSGAPTSTDTQYF.